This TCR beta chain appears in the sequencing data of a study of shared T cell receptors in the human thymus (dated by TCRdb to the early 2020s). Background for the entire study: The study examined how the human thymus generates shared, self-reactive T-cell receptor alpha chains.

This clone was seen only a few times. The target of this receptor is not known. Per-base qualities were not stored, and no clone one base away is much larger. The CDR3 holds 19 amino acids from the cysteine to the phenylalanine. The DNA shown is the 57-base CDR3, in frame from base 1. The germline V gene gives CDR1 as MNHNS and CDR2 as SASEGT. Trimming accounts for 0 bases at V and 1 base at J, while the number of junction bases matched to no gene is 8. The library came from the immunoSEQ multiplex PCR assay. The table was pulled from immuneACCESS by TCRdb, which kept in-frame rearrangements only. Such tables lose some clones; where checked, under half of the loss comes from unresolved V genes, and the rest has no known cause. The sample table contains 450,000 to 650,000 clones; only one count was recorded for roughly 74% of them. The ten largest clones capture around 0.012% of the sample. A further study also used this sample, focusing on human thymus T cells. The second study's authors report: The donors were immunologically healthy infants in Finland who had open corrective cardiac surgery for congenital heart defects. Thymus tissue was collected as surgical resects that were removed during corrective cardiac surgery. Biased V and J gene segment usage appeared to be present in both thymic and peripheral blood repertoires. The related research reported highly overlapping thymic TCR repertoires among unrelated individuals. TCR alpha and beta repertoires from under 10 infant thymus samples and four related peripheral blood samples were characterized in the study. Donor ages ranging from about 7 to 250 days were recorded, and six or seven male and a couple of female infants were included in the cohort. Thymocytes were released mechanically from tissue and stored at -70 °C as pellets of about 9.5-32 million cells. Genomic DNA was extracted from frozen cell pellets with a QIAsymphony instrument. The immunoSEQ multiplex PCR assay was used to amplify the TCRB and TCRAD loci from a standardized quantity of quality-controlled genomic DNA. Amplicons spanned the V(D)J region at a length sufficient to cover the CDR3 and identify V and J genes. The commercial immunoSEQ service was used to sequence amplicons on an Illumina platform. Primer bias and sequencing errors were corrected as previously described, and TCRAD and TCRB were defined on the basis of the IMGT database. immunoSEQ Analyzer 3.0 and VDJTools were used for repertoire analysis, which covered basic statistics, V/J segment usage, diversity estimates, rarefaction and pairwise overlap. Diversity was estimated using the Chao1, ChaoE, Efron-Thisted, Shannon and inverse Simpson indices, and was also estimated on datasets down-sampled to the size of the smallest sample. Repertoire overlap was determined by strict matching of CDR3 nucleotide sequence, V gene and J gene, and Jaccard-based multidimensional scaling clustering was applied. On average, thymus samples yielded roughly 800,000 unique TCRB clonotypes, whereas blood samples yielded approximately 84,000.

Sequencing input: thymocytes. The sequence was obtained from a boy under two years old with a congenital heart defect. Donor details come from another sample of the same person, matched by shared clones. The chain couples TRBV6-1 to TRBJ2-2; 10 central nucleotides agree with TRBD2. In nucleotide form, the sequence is TGTGCCAGCAGTGAAGCGCTTCTAACTAGCGGGGTGAACACCGGGGAGCTGTTTTTT. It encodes CASSEALLTSGVNTGELFF.